Following are 3 T cell receptor beta chains from one sample sequenced in a study of cytomegalovirus exposure and HLA in healthy donors. Amplification used 60 Vbeta primers and 13 Jbeta primers. The repertoire was sequenced with immunoSEQ multiplex PCR; TCRdb's copy has only in-frame clones and lacks some. The profile covers roughly 100,000 clones, with around 10% appearing a single time and around 5.9% taken by the ten largest. Input material: PBMCs. The receptors here all came from a man aged 35 to 55 in good health and CMV-seropositive.

The genes are TRBV28 and TRBJ1-1; unclear D gene. CDR1 MDHEN and CDR2 SYDVKM come from the germline V gene. CDR3 length equals 16 residues. V was shortened by 2 bases and J by 0 bases, with 13 bases between the two germline ends. The CDR3: CASSLRGLILNTEAFF. The CDR3 coding sequence is TGTGCCAGCAGTTTAAGAGGGTTAATCTTGAACACTGAAGCTTTCTTT.

V usage is TRBV7-9 and J usage is TRBJ2-7; 7 bases are shared with TRBD1. CDR1 is SEHNR and CDR2 is FQNEAQ in the germline V gene (reference sequence). The CDR3 spans 17 residues. The V gene end was trimmed by 1 base and the J gene end by 0 bases; junction bases not matched to a gene: 9. CDR3 sequence reads: CASSLGDSWTYSYEQYF. The DNA for the CDR3 is TGTGCCAGCAGCTTAGGGGACAGCTGGACTTACTCCTACGAGCAGTACTTC.

This clone was seen a few times. This chain joins TRBV9 and TRBJ2-7; 8 bases match TRBD1. The germline V gene encodes CDR1 SGDLS and CDR2 YYNGEE. This CDR3 spans 13 amino acids. The V gene end was trimmed by 1 base and the J gene end by 12 bases; junction bases not matched to a gene: 9. The DNA for the CDR3 is TGTGCCAGCAGCGTAACCGACAGGGGCGGAGTGTACTTC. This encodes CASSVTDRGGVYF. Full variable domain (outside the CDR3, taken from reference TRBV9 and TRBJ2-7): DSGVTQTPKHLITATGQRVTLRCSPRSGDLSVYWYQQSLDQGLQFLIQYYNGEERAKGNILERFSAQQFPDLHSELNLSSLELGDSALYFCASSVTDRGGVYFGPGTRLTVT.